This passage covers 21 T cell receptor beta chains from one sample sequenced in a study of CD8 T cells in ankylosing spondylitis. Antigens of these TCRs are unknown. The study, taken as a whole, reports: Blood from ankylosing spondylitis patients appeared to carry a characteristic eight-variant TCR beta motif.

TCRdb reanalysed the 5' RACE reads using MiXCR and keeps one entry per CDR3 protein. In the table there are 350,000 to 450,000 distinct CDR3 sequences, about 25% of which are singletons. The source material was blood, either unsorted or a sorted T cell fraction (not recorded which). These receptors all stem from a male donor with ankylosing spondylitis.

The chain couples TRBV5-6 to TRBJ2-1, with TRBD2 matching 12 bases. V was clipped by 4 bases and J by 0 bases; unmatched bases: 2. Germline CDR1 SGHDT, CDR2 YYEEEE. The CDR3 spans 16 residues. DNA of the CDR3: TGTGCCAGCAGCCCTAGCGGGAGGGCCTCCTACAATGAGCAGTTCTTC. As protein: CASSPSGRASYNEQFF. Filled out from reference TRBV5-6 and TRBJ2-1, the complete variable domain reads DAGVTQSPTHLIKTRGQQVTLRCSPKSGHDTVSWYQQALGQGPQFIFQYYEEEERQRGNFPDRFSGHQFPNYSSELNVNALLLGDSALYLCASSPSGRASYNEQFFGPGTRLTVL.

V is TRBV20-1 and J is TRBJ2-4, with D possibly matching TRBD2 (6 bases). CDR1 is DFQATT, CDR2 SNEGSKA, per germline (reference sequence). The ends were cut back, 6 bases at V and 0 bases at J, with 9 bases in the middle. The CDR3 is made up of 13 amino acids. The CDR3 region has the DNA TGCAGTGCGGAGGGATTAGCCAAAAACATTCAGTACTTC. It translates to CSAEGLAKNIQYF.

The sample holds many counts of this clonotype. The genes are TRBV5-6 and TRBJ2-3; no firm D call. Looked up from germline, CDR1 is SGHDT and CDR2 is YYEEEE. Trimming shortened V by 5 bases and J by 0 bases, and 13 bases separated the two germline ends. The CDR3 is made up of 15 amino acids. CDR3 DNA: TGTGCCAGCAGTCCGACGCCCACTAGCACAGATACGCAGTATTTT. Protein product: CASSPTPTSTDTQYF.

This clonotype occurred a few times. V and J are TRBV19 and TRBJ1-2; 8 nucleotides line up with TRBD1. There are 11 residues in the CDR3. V gave up 9 bases and J gave up 8 bases; unmatched junction bases: 5. CDR1 is LNHDA, CDR2 SQIVND, per germline (reference sequence). CDR3 region: CASHDRGGYTF. In DNA, the CDR3 is TGTGCCAGCCACGACAGGGGAGGCTACACCTTC.

V usage is TRBV20-1 and J usage is TRBJ2-1, with D possibly TRBD2 on 5 matching bases. The V end lost 0 bases, the J end lost 4 bases, and 13 bases lay between the germline ends. There are 15 residues in the CDR3. Germline V gene lookup returns CDR1 DFQATT and CDR2 SNEGSKA (reference sequence). CDR3 sequence: CSARDGSGSYNEQFF. The CDR3, as DNA: TGCAGTGCTAGAGATGGAAGCGGTTCTTACAATGAGCAGTTCTTC.

This clonotype has a handful of counts. As DNA, the CDR3 is TGCAGTGCTGTCGTTCGATCGAACACCGGGGAGCTGTTTTTT. Translating gives CSAVVRSNTGELFF. The chain couples TRBV20-1 to TRBJ2-2; D remains ambiguous. This CDR3 contains 14 residues. Trimming pared 5 bases from V and 0 bases from J, leaving 10 bases between. Germline CDR1 is DFQATT and CDR2 is SNEGSKA (reference sequence).

The rearrangement links TRBV10-3 to TRBJ2-3, with 9 nucleotides matching TRBD2. V lost 0 bases and J lost 4; bases outside the gene matches: 2. There are 15 residues in the CDR3. Germline CDR1 is ENHRY and CDR2 is SYGVKD. CDR3 in amino acids: CAISESLAGADTQYF. The CDR3 bases are TGTGCCATCAGTGAGTCTTTAGCGGGAGCAGATACGCAGTATTTT.

The genes are TRBV4-2 and TRBJ2-7; D possibly corresponds to TRBD2 (5 bases). CDR1 and CDR2 (germline): LGHNA, YNFKEQ. The CDR3 has 14 amino acids. The V gene lost 1 base and the J gene lost 3 bases, with 10 bases spanning the gap. Here the CDR3 DNA reads TGTGCCAGCAGCCAAGGGGGAGAGCTCTACGAGCAGTACTTC. The encoded protein is CASSQGGELYEQYF.

This clonotype was seen at least ten times. CDR3 nucleotide sequence: TGCGCCAGCAGCTTCTTCCCCGGTCTTCGCAATGAGCAGTTCTTC. This encodes CASSFFPGLRNEQFF. V gene TRBV5-1 combines with J gene TRBJ2-1; D is ambiguous. The germline V gene encodes CDR1 SGHRS and CDR2 YFSETQ. The length of the CDR3 is 15 residues. V lost 2 bases and J lost 6, with 15 bases in between.

This clonotype was detected a few times. The V and J genes are TRBV5-1 and TRBJ1-1; 7 bases are shared with TRBD1. The CDR3 consists of 15 residues. The J segment lost 0 bases and the V segment lost 4 bases, leaving 6 bases of the junction unmatched. Germline V gene sequence: CDR1 SGHRS, CDR2 YFSETQ. DNA for the CDR3: TGCGCCAGCAGCGGGTCGACAGGGATGAACACTGAAGCTTTCTTT. Translating it yields CASSGSTGMNTEAFF.

The chain recombines TRBV12-3 or TRBV12-4 with TRBJ2-4, with D tentatively TRBD1 (6 bases). The CDR3 has 16 amino acids. The ends were cut back, 5 bases at V and 2 bases at J, with 16 bases in the middle. The CDR3 coding sequence is TGTGCCAGCAGTAAGGGCCCAGGGGACCCCAAAAACATTCAGTACTTC. It specifies CASSKGPGDPKNIQYF.

The table lists this clonotype with many counts. The chain combines TRBV5-1 with TRBJ1-2; TRBD1 matches at 9 bases. Germline V gives CDR1 SGHRS, CDR2 YFSETQ. Germline trimming cut 4 bases from V and 5 bases from J; bases unmatched to any gene: 6. The CDR3 sequence is 14 residues long. This CDR3 reads CASSPPGQGYGYTF. The CDR3, as DNA: TGCGCCAGCAGCCCTCCGGGACAGGGTTATGGCTACACCTTC.

This clonotype appeared a few times. J is TRBJ2-5 and V is TRBV27; the match to TRBD2 covers 12 bases. There are 17 residues in the CDR3. CDR1 MNHEY and CDR2 SMNVEV come from the germline V gene (reference sequence). J was trimmed by 3 bases and V by 5 bases; bases with no gene match: 10. The CDR3 region is CASSPRLRLAGEETQYF. The CDR3 nucleotides read TGTGCCAGCAGTCCCCGCCTCAGACTAGCGGGAGAAGAGACCCAGTACTTC.

This clonotype has more than one count but fewer than ten. The V and J genes are TRBV5-1 and TRBJ1-6, with D perhaps TRBD1 (5 bases). The length of the CDR3 is 15 residues. Germline V gene sequence: CDR1 SGHRS, CDR2 YFSETQ. V lost 3 bases, J lost 7 bases, and 14 bases lay in between. The CDR3 bases are TGCGCCAGCAGCTCGCTTGAGGGGTGGAATTCACCCCTCCACTTT. This codes for CASSSLEGWNSPLHF.

This clonotype has just a few counts. This chain links TRBV2 with TRBJ2-2, with TRBD2 matching 10 bases. CDR1 and CDR2 (germline): SNHLY, FYNNEI. J lost 5 bases, V lost 6 bases, and 6 bases had no gene match. The CDR3 contains 15 residues. The chain's CDR3 is CASRAGTSVTGELFF. Written as DNA, the CDR3 is TGTGCCAGCAGGGCCGGGACTAGCGTGACCGGGGAGCTGTTTTTT. Together with reference TRBV2 and TRBJ2-2, the CDR3 gives the full variable domain: EPEVTQTPSHQVTQMGQEVILRCVPISNHLYFYWYRQILGQKVEFLVSFYNNEISEKSEIFDDQFSVERPDGSNFTLKIRSTKLEDSAMYFCASRAGTSVTGELFFGEGSRLTVL.

This rearrangement joins TRBV7-7 to TRBJ2-1, with D tentatively TRBD1 (5 bases). The germline V and J ends were trimmed by 0 bases and 9 bases, with 9 bases remaining between them. This CDR3 comprises 13 residues. CDR1 and CDR2 from the germline V gene are SSHAT and FNYEAQ (reference sequence). Written as DNA, the CDR3 is TGTGCCAGCAGCTTAGCGAGTCAGGGTGAGCAGTTCTTC. It specifies CASSLASQGEQFF.

The rearrangement links TRBV5-1 to TRBJ2-1; D may be TRBD1 (6 bases). V was clipped by 4 bases and J by 10 bases, with 12 bases between them. CDR3 length: 12 residues. CDR1 SGHRS and CDR2 YFSETQ come from the germline V gene. The CDR3 spells CASSREGQEQFF. CDR3 sequence (DNA): TGCGCCAGCAGCCGGGAAGGACAGGAGCAGTTCTTC.

This clonotype was detected a few times. This chain links TRBV7-9 with TRBJ2-3; a weak D match, TRBD2 (6 bases). V was shortened by 1 base and J by 3 bases, with 11 bases between the two germline ends. CDR1 is SEHNR, CDR2 FQNEAQ, per germline (reference sequence). This CDR3 is built from 15 residues. The CDR3 DNA sequence: TGTGCCAGCAGCTTAGTGGAGGGACCAACAGATACGCAGTATTTT. The encoded protein is CASSLVEGPTDTQYF.

The chain carries TRBV20-1 and TRBJ2-5; the match to TRBD1 covers 10 bases. The CDR3 totals 14 residues. Per germline, CDR1 DFQATT and CDR2 SNEGSKA (reference sequence). The V segment lost 5 bases and the J segment 5 bases; nucleotides outside the gene matches: 8. The CDR3 bases are TGCAGTGCTGGCCCGACAGGGGGCGGTGAGACCCAGTACTTC. It translates to CSAGPTGGGETQYF.

The table lists this clonotype with a few counts. The chain uses TRBV10-3 and TRBJ2-2; D may correspond to TRBD1 or TRBD2 (5 bases each). V lost 0 bases and J lost 2, with 25 bases in between. The CDR3 has 21 residues. Germline CDR1 ENHRY, CDR2 SYGVKD. The CDR3 reads CAISESYRQYVLGENTGELFF. DNA of the CDR3: TGTGCCATCAGTGAGTCGTACAGGCAGTACGTGTTGGGGGAAAACACCGGGGAGCTGTTTTTT.

V gene TRBV15 combines with J gene TRBJ2-5; D unresolved. The CDR3 covers 15 residues. The V and J ends lost 1 base and 5 bases respectively, with 14 bases between them. Germline CDR1 is LNHNV and CDR2 is YYDKDF (reference sequence). CDR3 residues: CATSRADGRWETQYF. The CDR3 DNA reads TGTGCCACCAGCAGAGCGGATGGGCGTTGGGAGACCCAGTACTTC.